The entry below describes one T cell receptor beta chain. A single count supports this clone. Its recognized antigen is unknown. The input lacks base qualities; no much larger clone sits a single base away. The immunoSEQ Assay, a bias-controlled multiplex PCR, was used to amplify TCRbeta CDR3 regions from genomic DNA. In the paper's pipeline: Nucleated cell counts per sample were estimated from amplification of reference gene primers within the assay. To quantify the absolute abundance of each unique TCRbeta CDR3 rearrangement, sequence reads were collapsed and filtered. Productive Simpson clonality was computed per sample as the square root of Simpson's diversity index over productive rearrangements. In TCRdb, the immuneACCESS table is reduced to in-frame sequences with V and J assigned. These tables do not hold every clone; where another copy was compared, an unresolved V gene accounts for under half, and the others remain unexplained. V and J calls and clone size are as listed in that table; D and trimming were resolved from the DNA. This sample holds roughly 220,000 clones; around 81% were observed only once. Together, the top ten hold 5.5% of the sample.

The collaborating institutions used their own protocols to collect whole blood in K2EDTA tubes. For TCRbeta analysis, collaborator samples were shipped as frozen whole blood, as isolated PBMCs, or as DNA extracted from either sample type. The source of the sample is a study of blood T cell repertoires in COVID-19 (TCRdb year 2020). Looking at the study overall: Samples from collaborators originated in the United States, Italy and Spain and spanned both the acute and convalescent phases of COVID-19. The repertoires were released in a freely available public database meant as a resource for research on the immune response to SARS-CoV-2. The samples were drawn from two sources: the first 160 participants of the ongoing ImmuneRACE study, and over 1,000 subjects contributed by 6 global collaborators. The sample metadata nearly always contained a de-identified subject ID, COVID-19 status, age in years and sex. The material from the prospective study consisted of cDNA or gDNA derived from T cells, B-cell-depleted T cells, or PBMCs. The dataset comprised deeply sampled blood TCRbeta repertoires from subjects exposed to, actively infected with, or recovered from COVID-19. Where available, HLA class I and class II types were obtained from metadata supplied by the sample provider rather than from assay-based typing.

Here is what the overall study found, with its caveats: The amount of clinical and demographic metadata varied by source and participant and was provided uncurated.

The CDR3 measures 13 amino acids from cysteine to phenylalanine. The retained sequence is limited to the CDR3, 39 bases, with the frame set at the first base. The V end loses 4 bases and the J end loses 8 bases, and a stretch of 11 bases separates them. CDR1 and CDR2 are read off the germline V gene as SNHLY and FYNNEI. This clonotype was sampled from a woman between 70 and 85 years old with acute or convalescent COVID-19. Sample: peripheral blood. The rearrangement joined TRBV2 to TRBJ1-4; the D gene identity is not certain. The nucleotide sequence is TGTGCCAGCAGTGTCACTAAGCAGGAAAAACTGTTTTTT. Its translation is CASSVTKQEKLFF.